This T cell receptor beta chain was recovered during a study of cytomegalovirus exposure and HLA in healthy donors. Study-wide results and caveats: With later analysis, a missense DCLRE1C variant became linked to TCR beta V- and J-gene trimming.

Remarks on this clone: Its cognate antigen is unknown.

The PCR contained 60 Vbeta and 13 Jbeta primers. The method was immunoSEQ multiplex PCR; TCRdb's version includes in-frame clones alone and lacks a portion of them. The data show about 140,000 clones, with 55% to 80% seen just once and 1% to 1.5% held by the top ten. The V gene end was trimmed by 3 bases and the J gene end by 5 bases; junction bases not matched to a gene: 11. Germline V CDR1 and CDR2: KGHSH, LQKENI. This CDR3 has 16 residues. The sample comprised PBMCs. The chain links TRBV18 to TRBJ1-1; 8 bases align to TRBD1. The sequence came from a woman in her thirties or forties in good health and CMV-seronegative. In DNA, the CDR3 is TGTGCCAGCTCACCCACCAAGGCAGGGGGCGCGACTGAAGCTTTCTTT. It yields the protein CASSPTKAGGATEAFF.